These T cell receptor beta chains were read from a single sample in a study of blood T cell repertoires in COVID-19. Libraries were prepared by immunoSEQ multiplex PCR; TCRdb keeps only in-frame clonotypes and omits some of them. Seen here are approximately 230,000 clones, approximately 84% observed once, and the top ten hold approximately 1.7%. The material sequenced was PBMCs or T cells enriched from blood (not recorded which). These receptors were taken from a man in his forties who had recovered from COVID-19. Each CDR3 is given with its conserved first and last residue. The order of the fields is D gene, V gene, CDR3 length, clone size, J gene, CDR3 protein, CDR3 DNA. The D gene is left open where the match is weak. Only some rows state a clone size, as once, few, many or a class for expanded clones.

TRBD1,TRBV6-5,14,-,TRBJ2-5,CASSQGTDQETQYF,TGTGCCAGCAGTCAGGGGACAGACCAAGAGACCCAGTACTTC
TRBD2,TRBV5-4,16,-,TRBJ2-7,CASSFTSGPASYEQYF,TGTGCCAGCAGCTTCACTAGCGGGCCTGCGTCCTACGAGCAGTACTTC
-,TRBV7-3,13,many,TRBJ2-5,CASSGQTQETQYF,TGTGCCAGCAGCGGACAGACACAAGAGACCCAGTACTTC
TRBD2,TRBV18,14,-,TRBJ2-5,CASSPGEGRETQYF,TGTGCCAGCTCACCGGGGGAGGGCCGAGAGACCCAGTACTTC
-,TRBV6-2/TRBV6-3,16,-,TRBJ1-6,CASSYSRAPYNSPLHF,TGTGCCAGCAGTTACTCGAGGGCACCCTATAATTCACCCCTCCACTTT
-,TRBV11-1,11,-,TRBJ2-3,CASSPGDTQYF,TGTGCCAGCAGCCCGGGGGATACGCAGTATTTT
-,TRBV7-3,14,-,TRBJ1-2,CASSSDTRGGGYTF,TGTGCCAGCAGTTCCGACACGCGTGGTGGTGGCTACACCTTC
TRBD1,TRBV7-9,14,-,TRBJ1-2,CASSSDRPPWGYTF,TGTGCCAGCAGCTCGGACAGGCCTCCTTGGGGCTACACCTTC
-,TRBV9,12,-,TRBJ1-1,CASSVEGEGAFF,TGTGCCAGCAGCGTAGAAGGGGAGGGAGCTTTCTTT
TRBD2,TRBV11-1,15,-,TRBJ2-1,CASSLLRGAYNEQFF,TGTGCCAGCAGCTTACTGCGGGGGGCCTACAATGAGCAGTTCTTC
-,TRBV3-1/TRBV3-2,12,-,TRBJ1-1,CASSQGEGAAFF,TGTGCCAGCAGCCAAGGGGAGGGTGCAGCTTTCTTT
TRBD2,TRBV19,16,-,TRBJ2-7,CASSSPLGGARDEQYF,TGTGCCAGTAGCTCCCCCTTGGGAGGGGCGAGGGACGAGCAGTACTTC
TRBD1,TRBV19,13,-,TRBJ2-1,CAAGRQGYNEQFF,TGTGCCGCAGGTCGACAGGGTTACAATGAGCAGTTCTTC
TRBD2,TRBV7-8,15,-,TRBJ2-1,CASSNLAGGPGEQFF,TGTGCCAGCAGCAACCTAGCGGGAGGGCCAGGCGAGCAGTTCTTC
-,TRBV6-5,14,-,TRBJ2-1,CASSYPGGYNEQFF,TGTGCCAGCAGTTACCCCGGGGGCTACAATGAGCAGTTCTTC
-,TRBV9,16,-,TRBJ2-7,CASSNGGRKEAYEQYF,TGTGCCAGCAGTAACGGTGGGAGGAAAGAGGCTTACGAGCAGTACTTC
-,TRBV4-2,16,-,TRBJ2-2,CASSQDGMLYTGELFF,TGTGCCAGCAGCCAAGACGGGATGCTGTACACCGGGGAGCTGTTTTTT
-,TRBV7-9,14,once,TRBJ2-7,CASSFVTGKNEQYF,TGTGCCAGCAGCTTCGTCACAGGAAAAAACGAGCAGTACTTC
TRBD1,TRBV7-2,14,-,TRBJ1-2,CASSPGNRGNGYTF,TGTGCCAGCTCCCCCGGGAACAGGGGGAATGGCTACACCTTC
-,TRBV4-1,15,-,TRBJ2-7,CASSQGQGVSYEQYF,TGCGCCAGCAGCCAAGGGCAGGGTGTCTCCTACGAGCAGTACTTC
TRBD2,TRBV2,15,few,TRBJ2-1,CASNTGTRGLNEQFF,TGTGCCAGCAATACCGGGACTAGAGGACTCAATGAGCAGTTCTTC
TRBD2,TRBV5-1,14,-,TRBJ2-1,CASRLAGDYNEQFF,TGCGCCAGCAGATTAGCGGGAGACTACAATGAGCAGTTCTTC
-,TRBV9,13,-,TRBJ1-2,CASSAGEDYGYTF,TGTGCCAGCAGCGCGGGGGAGGACTATGGCTACACCTTC
-,TRBV15,15,-,TRBJ2-2,CATSRDFMNTGELFF,TGTGCCACCAGCAGAGATTTTATGAACACCGGGGAGCTGTTTTTT
-,TRBV28,15,-,TRBJ2-5,CASCPLSPGLETQYF,TGTGCCAGCTGCCCCTTGTCCCCAGGGTTGGAGACCCAGTACTTC
-,TRBV4-2,18,-,TRBJ2-5,CASSQDGQTSSLGETQYF,TGTGCCAGCAGCCAAGATGGCCAAACTAGTAGCCTAGGAGAGACCCAGTACTTC
TRBD1,TRBV7-8,16,-,TRBJ2-2,CASSLARTGLPGELFF,TGTGCCAGCAGCTTAGCTCGGACAGGGTTACCCGGGGAGCTGTTTTTT
TRBD2,TRBV5-1,17,-,TRBJ2-5,CASSEVLSTSGLETQYF,TGCGCCAGCAGCGAGGTTCTGTCAACTAGCGGGCTTGAGACCCAGTACTTC
TRBD1,TRBV27,19,-,TRBJ1-6,CASSLSPGQGVSYNSPLHF,TGTGCCAGCAGTTTATCCCCGGGACAGGGGGTCTCCTATAATTCACCCCTCCACTTT
TRBD1,TRBV28,15,-,TRBJ1-1,CASSSHGTGATEAFF,TGTGCCAGCAGTTCTCACGGGACAGGGGCGACTGAAGCTTTCTTT
-,TRBV9,17,-,TRBJ2-2,CASSVGLSGIYTGELFF,TGTGCCAGCAGCGTAGGTCTTTCCGGGATTTACACCGGGGAGCTGTTTTTT
-,TRBV2,13,-,TRBJ1-1,CASSVNREWGAFF,TGTGCCAGCAGTGTGAACCGGGAGTGGGGGGCTTTCTTT
TRBD2,TRBV7-9,17,-,TRBJ2-7,CASSSLGASGVYYEQYF,TGTGCCAGCAGCTCCTTGGGTGCCAGCGGGGTATACTACGAGCAGTACTTC
TRBD2,TRBV5-1,16,few,TRBJ2-2,CASSLVVAGNTGELFF,TGCGCCAGCAGCTTGGTTGTAGCGGGGAACACCGGGGAGCTGTTTTTT
TRBD1,TRBV28,16,-,TRBJ1-5,CASSYYRGGSNQPQHF,TGTGCCAGCAGTTACTACAGGGGGGGCAGCAATCAGCCCCAGCATTTT
-,TRBV5-1,15,-,TRBJ1-4,CASSLVAGHNEKLFF,TGCGCCAGCAGCTTGGTGGCTGGTCACAATGAAAAACTGTTTTTT
TRBD1,TRBV30,13,few,TRBJ2-5,CAWDRGRRETQYF,TGTGCCTGGGACAGGGGGCGACGAGAGACCCAGTACTTC
TRBD2,TRBV30,14,-,TRBJ2-5,CARSTGGSSETQYF,TGTGCCCGGTCGACGGGCGGGAGTTCAGAGACCCAGTACTTC
-,TRBV25-1,15,few,TRBJ1-6,CASSEFEGEGGPLHF,TGTGCCAGCAGTGAATTCGAGGGGGAAGGAGGACCCCTCCACTTT
TRBD2,TRBV5-5,15,-,TRBJ2-3,CASTVAGETTDTQYF,TGTGCCAGCACCGTAGCGGGGGAAACCACAGATACGCAGTATTTT
-,TRBV24-1,16,-,TRBJ1-5,CATSDNQGRGDQPQHF,TGTGCCACCAGTGATAACCAGGGGCGAGGAGATCAGCCCCAGCATTTT
-,TRBV6-5,14,few,TRBJ2-5,CASTVRGMVETQYF,TGTGCCAGCACCGTCAGGGGAATGGTTGAGACCCAGTACTTC
-,TRBV10-3,16,-,TRBJ2-3,CAISESGREGTDTQYF,TGTGCCATCAGTGAGTCTGGCAGGGAGGGCACAGATACGCAGTATTTT
TRBD2,TRBV5-4,15,-,TRBJ2-5,CASSTIAGGLETQYF,TGTGCCAGCAGCACTATAGCGGGGGGGCTTGAGACCCAGTACTTC
TRBD1,TRBV7-9,13,-,TRBJ1-1,CASNRGDATEAFF,TGTGCCAGTAACAGGGGGGATGCCACTGAAGCTTTCTTT
-,TRBV10-3,12,-,TRBJ1-2,CAILAQNYGYTF,TGTGCCATCCTAGCACAGAACTATGGCTACACCTTC
TRBD1,TRBV28,16,-,TRBJ1-3,CASSTTDRLAGNTIYF,TGTGCCAGCAGTACGACGGACAGGCTTGCAGGAAACACCATATATTTT